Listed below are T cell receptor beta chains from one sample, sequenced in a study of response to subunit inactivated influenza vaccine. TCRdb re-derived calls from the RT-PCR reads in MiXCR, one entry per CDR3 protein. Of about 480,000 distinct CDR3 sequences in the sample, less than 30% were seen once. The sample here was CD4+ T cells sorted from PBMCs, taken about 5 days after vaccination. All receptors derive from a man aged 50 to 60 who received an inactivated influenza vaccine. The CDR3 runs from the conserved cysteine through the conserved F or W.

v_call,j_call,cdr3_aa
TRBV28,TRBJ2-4,CASSPPGLAGPSSGIQYF
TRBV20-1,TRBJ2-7,CSARGKRFYEQYF
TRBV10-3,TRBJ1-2,CAIEREANYGYTF
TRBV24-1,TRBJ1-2,CATSRGQGYGYTF
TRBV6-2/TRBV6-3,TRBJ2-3,CASSYLGLAGQSPCTDTQYF
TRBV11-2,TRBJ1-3,CASSPSTRGGNTIYF
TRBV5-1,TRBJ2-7,CASRLAATYEQYF
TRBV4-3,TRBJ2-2,CASSQDLRGPNTGELFF
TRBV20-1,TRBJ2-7,CSARDLRTSGYEQYF
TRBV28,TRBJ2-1,CASTPSTYNEQFF
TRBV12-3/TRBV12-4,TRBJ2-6,CASSWTGISGANVLTF
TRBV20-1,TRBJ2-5,CSATTGLWETQYF
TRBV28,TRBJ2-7,CASSGGTGAYEQYF
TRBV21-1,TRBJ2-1,CASSCLNNEQFF
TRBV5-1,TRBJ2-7,CASSFGLNSYEQYF
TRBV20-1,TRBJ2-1,CRATGGAYNEQFF
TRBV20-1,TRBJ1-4,CSPGPRTPNEKLFF
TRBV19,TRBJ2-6,CASTPWAGDFNVLTF
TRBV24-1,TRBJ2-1,CATSDFSSGREQFF
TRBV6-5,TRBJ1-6,CASSYLAGGRSPLHF
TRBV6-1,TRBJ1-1,CASSRQGINTEAFF
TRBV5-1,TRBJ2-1,CASGGQGALYEQFF
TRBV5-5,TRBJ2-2,CASSFRRPRETGELFF
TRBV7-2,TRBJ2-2,CASSPWLKMNTGELFF
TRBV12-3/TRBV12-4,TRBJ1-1,CASSLNPGTGNTEAFF
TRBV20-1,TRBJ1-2,CSARASHSYGYTF
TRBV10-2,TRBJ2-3,CASSEFVLAGKPDTQYF
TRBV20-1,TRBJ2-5,CSASDSGSAQETQYF
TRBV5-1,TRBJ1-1,CASSTDRGRIDEAFF
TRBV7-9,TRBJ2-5,CASSHQAGGKATQYF
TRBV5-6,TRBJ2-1,CASSWGAREWGYNEQFF
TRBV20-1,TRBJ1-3,CSAREAPSSGNTIYF